This passage covers 32 T cell receptor beta chains from one sample sequenced in a study of T cells expressing NK-cell markers (dated by TCRdb to the early 2020s). The library was generated by 5' RACE. Sequencing instrument: Illumina HiSeq 2000. Reprocessed by TCRdb, the reads give a single entry per CDR3 protein sequence, without DNA. This sample's clone table shows about 430,000 distinct CDR3 sequences. Of the sample, approximately 1.5% falls within the top ten clones. Material for sequencing was blood T cells: a sorted CD56 or NKG2C T cell subset, CD4+ or CD8+ T cells, or bulk PBMC T cells (not recorded which). Receptors were obtained from a woman aged 50 to 65 in good health. Donor details come from another sample of the same person, matched by shared clones.

The chain links TRBV11-2 to TRBJ2-3; TCRdb's D gene call, TRBD2, goes unchecked for lack of DNA. Germline values: CDR1 SGHAT, CDR2 FQNNGV. This CDR3 comprises 15 residues. CDR3 region: CASSLGSSGGATQYF.

V and J are TRBV24-1 and TRBJ2-1. This CDR3 region has 13 residues. Germline V gene sequence: CDR1 KGHDR, CDR2 SFDVKD. The CDR3 sequence: CATSEPANNEQFF.

The CDR3 loop is CASHGQGKGNEKLFF. The rearrangement links TRBV18 to TRBJ1-4; the D gene TCRdb calls, TRBD1, cannot be checked with no DNA. Per the germline V gene, CDR1 is KGHSH and CDR2 is LQKENI. CDR3 length: 15 residues.

The V gene is TRBV18, the J gene TRBJ1-2. CDR1 and CDR2 from the germline V gene are KGHSH and LQKENI. The CDR3 is made up of 16 amino acids. This CDR3 reads CASSPLDGGPNYGYTF.

The chain employs TRBV27 and TRBJ2-6. Germline CDR1 reads MNHEY; CDR2 reads SMNVEV (reference sequence). The CDR3 contains 12 residues. This chain's CDR3 is CASASGANVLTF.

This rearrangement joins TRBV27 to TRBJ2-2; TCRdb names TRBD2, which stays unverified in the absence of DNA. The CDR3 has 15 amino acids. CDR1 and CDR2 from the germline V gene are MNHEY and SMNVEV (reference sequence). The CDR3: CASSWRAPNTGELFF.

The chain employs TRBV7-3 and TRBJ1-2. Germline V CDR1 and CDR2: SGHTA, FQGTGA. The CDR3 is 14 amino acids. CDR3 region: CASSSSPDTYGYTF. Using reference TRBV7-3 and TRBJ1-2 for the parts outside the CDR3, the full variable domain is GAGVSQTPSNKVTEKGKYVELRCDPISGHTALYWYRQSLGQGPEFLIYFQGTGAADDSGLPNDRFFAVRPEGSVSTLKIQRTERGDSAVYLCASSSSPDTYGYTFGSGTRLTVV.

The V gene is TRBV29-1, the J gene TRBJ1-1; TCRdb names TRBD1, which stays unverified in the absence of DNA. The CDR3 covers 13 residues. Germline V gene data show CDR1 as SQVTM and CDR2 as ANQGSEA. The CDR3 region is CSADRVMNTEAFF.

V is TRBV5-1 and J is TRBJ2-2; TCRdb reports TRBD2, a call that lacks DNA to check it against. This CDR3 has 16 residues. Germline CDR1 is SGHRS and CDR2 is YFSETQ. This CDR3 is CASSLEVRLNTGELFF. Combining the CDR3 with reference TRBV5-1 and TRBJ2-2 gives the whole variable domain KAGVTQTPRYLIKTRGQQVTLSCSPISGHRSVSWYQQTPGQGLQFLFEYFSETQRNKGNFPGRFSGRQFSNSRSEMNVSTLELGDSALYLCASSLEVRLNTGELFFGEGSRLTVL.

V is TRBV24-1 and J is TRBJ2-1; TCRdb names TRBD2, which stays unverified in the absence of DNA. Germline CDR1 is KGHDR and CDR2 is SFDVKD. The CDR3 contains 17 residues. CDR3 sequence reads: CATSDAGLAGRYNEQFF.

CDR3 residues: CATSRDRTINEQFF. This chain connects TRBV15 to TRBJ2-1. Germline-derived CDR1 and CDR2 are LNHNV and YYDKDF (reference sequence). The CDR3 contains 14 residues.

The chain links TRBV9 to TRBJ2-5; TCRdb returns TRBD2, unconfirmable since there is no DNA. This CDR3 comprises 16 residues. Germline CDR1 is SGDLS and CDR2 is YYNGEE. Here the CDR3 reads CASTRRAGGLQETQYF.

The chain couples TRBV15 to TRBJ2-7; TCRdb proposes TRBD1, but this gene call is untestable without DNA. CDR1 is LNHNV, CDR2 YYDKDF, per germline (reference sequence). There are 11 residues in the CDR3. This CDR3 reads CATSRGGEQYF. The whole variable domain, remainder taken from reference TRBV15 and TRBJ2-7, is DAMVIQNPRYQVTQFGKPVTLSCSQTLNHNVMYWYQQKSSQAPKLLFHYYDKDFNNEADTPDNFQSRRPNTSFCFLDIRSPGLGDTAMYLCATSRGGEQYFGPGTRLTVT.

The chain combines TRBV10-3 with TRBJ1-1; TCRdb gives TRBD1 as the D gene, but with no DNA this cannot be confirmed. In germline, CDR1 is ENHRY, CDR2 SYGVKD. The CDR3 has 14 residues. The CDR3 loop reads CAISPTGSGTEAFF.

V is TRBV12-3 or TRBV12-4 and J is TRBJ2-7; TCRdb selects TRBD2, and the lack of DNA leaves this call unchecked. This CDR3 has 14 amino acids. The CDR3 loop reads CASSKLAYSYEQYF.

The V call is TRBV2, the J call TRBJ2-1; the TRBD2 assignment by TCRdb is unverifiable without DNA. CDR3 length equals 16 residues. Germline V gene data show CDR1 as SNHLY and CDR2 as FYNNEI. CDR3 amino acids: CASSNGLAGTNNEQFF.

The chain employs TRBV29-1 and TRBJ2-2; TCRdb's D call, TRBD1, is unchecked because there is no DNA. CDR3 length: 15 residues. The V gene's germline CDR1 is SQVTM and CDR2 ANQGSEA. The CDR3: CSVEQGFFDTGELFF.

The V call is TRBV5-8, the J call TRBJ2-5; TCRdb reports TRBD2, a call that lacks DNA to check it against. Looked up from germline, CDR1 is SGHTS and CDR2 is YDEGEE. This CDR3 is 16 amino acids long. This CDR3 is CASSLGTSGTQETQYF.

This rearrangement joins TRBV20-1 to TRBJ2-1; TCRdb's D gene call, TRBD2, goes unchecked for lack of DNA. The CDR3 totals 13 residues. Germline assignment: CDR1 DFQATT and CDR2 SNEGSKA (reference sequence). The CDR3 is CSARGPEGNEQFF.

The chain joins TRBV6-1 to TRBJ1-1; TCRdb returns TRBD1, unconfirmable since there is no DNA. The germline CDR1 and CDR2 sequences are MNHNS and SASEGT. The CDR3 sequence is 15 residues long. The CDR3 loop is CASSDAVGGWTEAFF.

This chain joins TRBV24-1 and TRBJ2-1; lacking DNA, the TRBD1 call made by TCRdb goes unchecked. The CDR3 runs to 17 residues. Germline V gene data show CDR1 as KGHDR and CDR2 as SFDVKD. CDR3 in amino acids: CATSDPPFGQGHNEQFF.

This rearrangement joins TRBV6-5 to TRBJ2-3; TCRdb designates TRBD2, a call that cannot be tested without DNA. Germline CDR1 MNHEY, CDR2 SVGAGI. CDR3 length equals 14 residues. The CDR3 loop is CASSSTGTRNTQYF.

The chain carries TRBV6-6 and TRBJ2-2; no DNA is available, so the TRBD2 call from TCRdb remains unchecked. CDR1 and CDR2 (germline): MNHNY, SVGAGI (reference sequence). The CDR3 length is 16 residues. The CDR3 protein is CASSRGTSGVSGELFF.

The chain links TRBV28 to TRBJ2-3; the TCRdb call, TRBD1, lacks DNA for checking. This CDR3 comprises 15 residues. Germline CDR1 is MDHEN and CDR2 is SYDVKM. CDR3 amino acids: CASSEQGKGTDTQYF.

The rearrangement links TRBV25-1 to TRBJ2-1; TCRdb picks TRBD2, but there is no DNA to check that call. This CDR3 region has 16 residues. CDR1 MGHDK and CDR2 SYGVNS come from the germline V gene. The CDR3 is CASSEGSGSYINEQFF.

The J gene is TRBJ2-5, the V gene TRBV4-1; TCRdb's D gene call, TRBD2, goes unchecked for lack of DNA. The CDR3 is 16 amino acids. The germline CDR1 and CDR2 sequences are MGHRA and YSYEKL. CDR3 amino acids: CASSQEGTSRAETQYF.

This chain connects TRBV11-3 to TRBJ2-3; the TCRdb call, TRBD2, lacks DNA for checking. The germline CDR1 and CDR2 sequences are SGHNT and YENEEA. This CDR3 region has 13 residues. This CDR3 is CASSSQGGDTQYF.

V and J are TRBV7-9 and TRBJ1-1. The CDR3 has 15 amino acids. Germline CDR1 SEHNR, CDR2 FQNEAQ (reference sequence). The CDR3 here is CASSFRGGLNTEAFF.

The genes are TRBV20-1 and TRBJ1-4. The CDR3 has 15 amino acids. Germline CDR1 DFQATT, CDR2 SNEGSKA (reference sequence). CDR3 sequence reads: CSARDGGGGLEKLFF.

This sequence joins TRBV11-3 and TRBJ1-1; the D call from TCRdb, TRBD1, cannot be confirmed without DNA. Germline V lookup: CDR1 SGHNT, CDR2 YENEEA. CDR3 size: 13 residues. CDR3 loop: CASSPRAFGGAFF. The complete variable domain, with remaining parts taken from reference TRBV11-3 and TRBJ1-1, reads EAGVVQSPRYKIIEKKQPVAFWCNPISGHNTLYWYLQNLGQGPELLIRYENEEAVDDSQLPKDRFSAERLKGVDSTLKIQPAELGDSAVYLCASSPRAFGGAFFGQGTRLTVV.

The chain employs TRBV3-1 and TRBJ2-7; the D call from TCRdb, TRBD1, cannot be confirmed without DNA. CDR3 length: 15 residues. CDR1 is LGHDT and CDR2 is YNNKEL in the germline V gene (reference sequence). The CDR3 protein is CASSKSPGQNYEQYF.

The chain couples TRBV3-1 to TRBJ2-1; TCRdb's D call of TRBD1 is untestable without DNA. Germline assignment: CDR1 LGHDT and CDR2 YNNKEL (reference sequence). This CDR3 is 14 amino acids long. This chain's CDR3 is CASSQDSEWGGQFF.